Following are 9 T cell receptor beta chains from one sample sequenced in a study of T cell responses to AZD1222 COVID-19 vaccine. TCRdb keeps only in-frame clones here, not all; method: immunoSEQ multiplex PCR. Of about 190,000 clones listed, roughly 93% are singletons. The source was peripheral blood, collected on day 0 of AZD1222 vaccination. These receptors were obtained from an adult in good health.

The rearrangement joins TRBV11-1 to TRBJ1-2, with D uncertain. From germline, CDR1 is SGHAT and CDR2 FQDESV (reference sequence). There are 13 residues in the CDR3. Trimming stripped 5 bases from V and 8 bases from J, with 15 bases between. In DNA form, the CDR3 reads TGTGCCAGCAGCCTTGAGGTACGGGCCGGCTACACCTTC. It is translated as CASSLEVRAGYTF.

The rearrangement links TRBV19 to TRBJ2-1, with a possible D match to TRBD2 (5 bases). The CDR3 runs 13 residues. Germline V gene data show CDR1 as LNHDA and CDR2 as SQIVND (reference sequence). V was shortened by 0 bases and J by 7 bases, with 7 bases between the two germline ends. The CDR3 loop reads CASSIDPGNEQFF. DNA for the CDR3: TGTGCCAGTAGTATAGATCCGGGGAATGAGCAGTTCTTC.

This clone was detected once. The chain joins TRBV7-2 to TRBJ2-5; TRBD2 agrees at 8 bases. The CDR3 loop spans 15 amino acids. The germline CDR1 and CDR2 sequences are SGHTA and FQGNSA. The V segment lost 4 bases and the J segment 4 bases; nucleotides outside the gene matches: 8. This chain's CDR3 is CASSWAAGAVETQYF. The CDR3 bases are TGTGCCAGCAGCTGGGCAGCGGGAGCAGTAGAGACCCAGTACTTC.

The chain couples TRBV7-9 to TRBJ2-7; unclear D gene. CDR1 is SEHNR, CDR2 FQNEAQ, per germline (reference sequence). V was shortened by 1 base and J by 6 bases, with 13 bases between the two germline ends. The CDR3 totals 14 residues. The CDR3 nucleotides are TGTGCCAGCAGCTTAGACGACACGGGCCGCGAGCAGTACTTC. It specifies CASSLDDTGREQYF. The full variable domain, completed using reference TRBV7-9 and TRBJ2-7, is DTGVSQNPRHKITKRGQNVTFRCDPISEHNRLYWYRQTLGQGPEFLTYFQNEAQLEKSRLLSDRFSAERPKGSFSTLEIQRTEQGDSAMYLCASSLDDTGREQYFGPGTRLTVT.

The chain links TRBV19 to TRBJ1-5; D uncertain. V shed 5 bases and J shed 7 bases, with 21 bases lying between them. The CDR3 sequence is 16 residues long. Per the germline V gene, CDR1 is LNHDA and CDR2 is SQIVND (reference sequence). Here the CDR3 reads CASSPPVGVSVQPQHF. The CDR3 DNA follows: TGTGCCAGTAGTCCCCCGGTCGGGGTCTCGGTGCAGCCCCAGCATTTT.

V is TRBV14 and J is TRBJ2-7; D remains unclear. This CDR3 comprises 16 residues. Per germline, CDR1 SGHDN and CDR2 FVKESK. The germline V and J ends were trimmed by 0 bases and 1 base, with 13 bases remaining between them. This chain's CDR3 is CASSQDGSSQSYEQYF. The CDR3 DNA follows: TGTGCCAGCAGCCAAGACGGCTCGAGCCAATCCTACGAGCAGTACTTC.

V and J are TRBV19 and TRBJ1-1, with a possible D match to TRBD1 (5 bases). V lost 4 bases to trimming and J lost 0 bases, with 9 bases between them. Germline V gives CDR1 LNHDA, CDR2 SQIVND (reference sequence). The CDR3 extends over 14 amino acids. Here the CDR3 reads CASSKPGLNTEAFF. CDR3 DNA sequence: TGTGCCAGTAGTAAACCGGGACTGAACACTGAAGCTTTCTTT.

CDR3 coding DNA: TGTGCCAGCAGCTACAGGGGAGGCACAGATACGCAGTATTTT. It is translated as CASSYRGGTDTQYF. The chain combines TRBV7-3 with TRBJ2-3, with 7 bases matching TRBD1. From germline, CDR1 is SGHTA and CDR2 FQGTGA. This CDR3 is 14 amino acids long. V shed 4 bases, J shed 1 base, and the junction held 2 bases outside the gene matches.

This chain uses TRBV24-1 with TRBJ1-5, with D unresolved. Germline CDR1 KGHDR, CDR2 SFDVKD. Trimming left V 4 bases short and J 0 bases short, with 15 bases between. The CDR3 loop spans 17 amino acids. The CDR3 DNA follows: TGTGCCACCAGTGAGGGCCGGCCACCATTTAGCAATCAGCCCCAGCATTTT. This translates into CATSEGRPPFSNQPQHF.